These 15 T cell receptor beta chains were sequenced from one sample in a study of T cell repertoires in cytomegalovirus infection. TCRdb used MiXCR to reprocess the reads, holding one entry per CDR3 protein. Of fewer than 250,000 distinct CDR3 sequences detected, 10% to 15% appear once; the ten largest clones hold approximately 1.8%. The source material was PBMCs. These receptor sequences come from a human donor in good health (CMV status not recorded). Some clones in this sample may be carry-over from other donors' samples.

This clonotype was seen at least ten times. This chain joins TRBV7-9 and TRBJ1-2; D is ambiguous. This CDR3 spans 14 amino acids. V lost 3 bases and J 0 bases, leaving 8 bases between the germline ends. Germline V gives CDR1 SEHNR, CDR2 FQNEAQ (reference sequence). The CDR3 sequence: CASSLGGANYGYTF. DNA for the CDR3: TGTGCCAGCAGCTTGGGAGGAGCTAACTATGGCTACACCTTC.

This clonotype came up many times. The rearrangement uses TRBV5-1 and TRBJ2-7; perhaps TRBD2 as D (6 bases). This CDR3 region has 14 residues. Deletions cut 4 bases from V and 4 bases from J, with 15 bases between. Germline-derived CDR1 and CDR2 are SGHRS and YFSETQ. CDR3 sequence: CASSPGTPNYEQYF. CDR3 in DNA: TGCGCCAGCAGCCCCGGGACTCCAAATTACGAGCAGTACTTC.

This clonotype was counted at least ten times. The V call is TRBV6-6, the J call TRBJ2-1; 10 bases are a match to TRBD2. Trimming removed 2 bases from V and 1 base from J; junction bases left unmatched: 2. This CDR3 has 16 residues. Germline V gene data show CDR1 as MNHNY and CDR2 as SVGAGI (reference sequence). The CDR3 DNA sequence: TGTGCCAGCAGTTACGGTAGCGGGAGGTCCTACAATGAGCAGTTCTTC. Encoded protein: CASSYGSGRSYNEQFF.

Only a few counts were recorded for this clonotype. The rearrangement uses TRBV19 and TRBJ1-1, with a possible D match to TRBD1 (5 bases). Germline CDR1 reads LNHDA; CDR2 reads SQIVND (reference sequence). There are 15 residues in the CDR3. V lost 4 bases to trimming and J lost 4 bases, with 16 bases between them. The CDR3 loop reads CASSNNGGVVTEAFF. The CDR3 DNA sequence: TGTGCCAGTAGTAATAACGGGGGTGTTGTCACTGAAGCTTTCTTT. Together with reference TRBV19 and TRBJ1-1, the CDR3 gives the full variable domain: DGGITQSPKYLFRKEGQNVTLSCEQNLNHDAMYWYRQDPGQGLRLIYYSQIVNDFQKGDIAEGYSVSREKKESFPLTVTSAQKNPTAFYLCASSNNGGVVTEAFFGQGTRLTVV.

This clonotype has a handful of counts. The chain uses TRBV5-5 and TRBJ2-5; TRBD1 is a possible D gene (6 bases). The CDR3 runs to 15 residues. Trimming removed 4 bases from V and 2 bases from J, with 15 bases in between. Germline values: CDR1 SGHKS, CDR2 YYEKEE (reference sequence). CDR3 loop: CASSPYGQTQETQYF. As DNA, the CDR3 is TGTGCCAGCAGCCCCTATGGACAGACTCAAGAGACCCAGTACTTC.

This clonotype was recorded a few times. The CDR3 is CASSVTSYNEQFF. CDR3 in DNA: TGTGCCAGCAGTGTAACCTCCTACAATGAGCAGTTCTTC. The chain uses TRBV2 and TRBJ2-1; D is ambiguous. CDR1 SNHLY and CDR2 FYNNEI come from the germline V gene. Trimming removed 4 bases from V and 0 bases from J, with 4 bases in between. There are 13 residues in the CDR3.

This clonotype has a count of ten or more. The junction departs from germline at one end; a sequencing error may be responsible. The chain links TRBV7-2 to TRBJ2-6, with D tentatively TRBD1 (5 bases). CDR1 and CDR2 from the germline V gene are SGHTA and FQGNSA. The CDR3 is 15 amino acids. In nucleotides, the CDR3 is TGTGCCAGCAGTTTAGGGGCCTCTGGGGCCAACGTCCTGACTTTC. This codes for CASSLGASGANVLTF.

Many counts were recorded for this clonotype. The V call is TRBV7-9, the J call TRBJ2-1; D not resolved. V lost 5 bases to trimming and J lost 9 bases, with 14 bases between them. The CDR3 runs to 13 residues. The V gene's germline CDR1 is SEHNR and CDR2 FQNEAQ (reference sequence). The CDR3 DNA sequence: TGTGCCAGCAGCCCCCAATTGGGCCGTGAGCAGTTCTTC. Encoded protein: CASSPQLGREQFF.

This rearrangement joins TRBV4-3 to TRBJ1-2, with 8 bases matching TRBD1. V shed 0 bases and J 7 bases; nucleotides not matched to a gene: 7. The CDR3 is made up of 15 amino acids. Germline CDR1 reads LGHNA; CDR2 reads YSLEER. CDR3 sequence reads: CASSQDGQGALGYTF. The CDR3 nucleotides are TGCGCCAGCAGCCAAGATGGCCAGGGGGCTCTTGGCTACACCTTC.

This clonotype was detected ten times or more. The CDR3 reads CASSFSGQGAEQYF. CDR3 DNA sequence: TGTGCCAGCAGTTTTTCGGGACAGGGGGCCGAGCAGTACTTC. The V gene is TRBV28, the J gene TRBJ2-7; 12 bases agree with TRBD1. Trimming took 3 bases from V and 6 from J; bases not matched to a gene: 3. The V gene's germline CDR1 is MDHEN and CDR2 SYDVKM. The CDR3 length is 14 residues. Full variable domain (rest looked up from reference TRBV28 and TRBJ2-7): DVKVTQSSRYLVKRTGEKVFLECVQDMDHENMFWYRQDPGLGLRLIYFSYDVKMKEKGDIPEGYSVSREKKERFSLILESASTNQTSMYLCASSFSGQGAEQYFGPGTRLTVT.

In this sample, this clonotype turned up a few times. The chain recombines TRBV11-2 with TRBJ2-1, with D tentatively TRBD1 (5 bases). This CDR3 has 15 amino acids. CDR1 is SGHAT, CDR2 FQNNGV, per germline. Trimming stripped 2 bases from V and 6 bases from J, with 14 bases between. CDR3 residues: CASSLSNYQGNEQFF. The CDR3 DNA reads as TGTGCCAGCAGCTTATCCAACTACCAGGGCAATGAGCAGTTCTTC.

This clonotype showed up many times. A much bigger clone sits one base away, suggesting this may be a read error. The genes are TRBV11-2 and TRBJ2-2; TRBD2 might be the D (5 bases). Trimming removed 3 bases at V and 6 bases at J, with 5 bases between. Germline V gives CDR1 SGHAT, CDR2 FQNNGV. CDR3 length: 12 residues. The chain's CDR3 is CASSFGAGELFF. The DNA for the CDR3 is TGTGCCAGCAGCTTCGGGGCCGGGGAGCTGTTTTTT.

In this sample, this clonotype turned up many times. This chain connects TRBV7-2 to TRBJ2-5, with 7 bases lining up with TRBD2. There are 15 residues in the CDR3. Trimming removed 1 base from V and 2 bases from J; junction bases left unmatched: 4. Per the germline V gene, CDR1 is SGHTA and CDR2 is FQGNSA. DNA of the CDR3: TGTGCCAGCAGCTTAGGACTAGCACCTCAAGAGACCCAGTACTTC. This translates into CASSLGLAPQETQYF. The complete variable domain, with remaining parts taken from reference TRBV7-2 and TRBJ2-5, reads GAGVSQSPSNKVTEKGKDVELRCDPISGHTALYWYRQSLGQGLEFLIYFQGNSAPDKSGLPSDRFSAERTGGSVSTLTIQRTQQEDSAVYLCASSLGLAPQETQYFGPGTRLLVL.

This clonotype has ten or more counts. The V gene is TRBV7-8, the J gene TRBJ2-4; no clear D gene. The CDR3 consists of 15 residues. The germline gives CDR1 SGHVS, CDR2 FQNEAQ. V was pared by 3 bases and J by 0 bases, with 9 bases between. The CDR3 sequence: CASSLRGVAKNIQYF. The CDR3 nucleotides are TGTGCCAGCAGCTTGAGAGGAGTAGCCAAAAACATTCAGTACTTC.

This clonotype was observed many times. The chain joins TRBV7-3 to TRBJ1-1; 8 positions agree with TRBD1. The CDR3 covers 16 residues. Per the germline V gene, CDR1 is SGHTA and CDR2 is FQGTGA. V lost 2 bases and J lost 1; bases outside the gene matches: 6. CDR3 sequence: CASSLSGGQANTEAFF. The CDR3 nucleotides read TGTGCCAGCAGCTTATCTGGGGGACAGGCGAACACTGAAGCTTTCTTT.